This T cell receptor beta chain was captured by sequencing in a study of read filtering for tumor transcriptome and immune sequencing. About the research overall: DNase treatment preceded whole-transcriptome library preparation. TCR-mapped reads were about 4 to 10.27 million with IR-seq versus about 85 to 1,300 with RNA-seq.

This clonotype showed up many times. Its matching antigen is unknown. The junction and the germline gene differ at one end; a read error may be behind it. The library was built from about 400 ng RNA with molecular barcoded adaptors for alpha/delta and beta/gamma chains. Via MiXCR, TCRdb re-called the reads, giving one row per CDR3 protein. The table lists fewer than 100,000 distinct CDR3 sequences, roughly an eighth of them singletons. Per the germline V gene, CDR1 is MGHRA and CDR2 is YSYEKL. The CDR3 spans 13 residues. Study conclusions and caveats: The CD138-negative fraction was mixed bone marrow immune cells, not pure T cells. Compared with RNA-seq, IR-seq gave much higher clonotype depth and reliability.

Sequences were obtained from a population of CD138-negative cells sorted from bone marrow. This chain uses TRBV4-1 with TRBJ2-1; no definite D call. The clonotype originates from a donor at least 40 years old with multiple myeloma. The CDR3 sequence: CASSQDPRQQQFF. CDR3 nucleotides: TGTGCCAGCAGCCAAGACCCGAGGCAGCAGCAGTTCTTC.